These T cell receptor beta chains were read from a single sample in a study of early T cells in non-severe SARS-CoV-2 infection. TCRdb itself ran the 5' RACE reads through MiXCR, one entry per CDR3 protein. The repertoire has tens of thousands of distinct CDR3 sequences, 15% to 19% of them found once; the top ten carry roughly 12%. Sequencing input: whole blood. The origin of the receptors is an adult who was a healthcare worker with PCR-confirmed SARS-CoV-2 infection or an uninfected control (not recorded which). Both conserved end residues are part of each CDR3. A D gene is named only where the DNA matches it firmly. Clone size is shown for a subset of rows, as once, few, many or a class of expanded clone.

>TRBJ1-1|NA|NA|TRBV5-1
TGCGCCAGCAGCTTGGGAAGCTACCAGATGATGAACACTGAAGCTTTCTTT
CASSLGSYQMMNTEAFF
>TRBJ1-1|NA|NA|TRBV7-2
TGTGCCAGCAGCTTACAGGCGAACACTGAAGCTTTCTTT
CASSLQANTEAFF
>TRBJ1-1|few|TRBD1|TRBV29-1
TGCAGCGGGGGACAGGGGGAATACACTGAAGCTTTCTTT
CSGGQGEYTEAFF
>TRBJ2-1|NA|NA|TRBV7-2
TGTGCCAGCAGCTTAGGAGAGAAGTCCTACAATGAGCAGTTCTTC
CASSLGEKSYNEQFF
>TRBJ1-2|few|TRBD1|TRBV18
TGTGCCAGCTCGACTTATGCGAGACAGGGTAACGATGGCTACACCTTC
CASSTYARQGNDGYTF
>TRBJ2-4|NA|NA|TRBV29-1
TGCAGCGTTGAAATAAGTTTAATTCAGTACTTC
CSVEISLIQYF
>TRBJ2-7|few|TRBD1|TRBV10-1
TGCGCCAGCACTTCGGACAGGGGTGGCGAGCAGTACTTC
CASTSDRGGEQYF
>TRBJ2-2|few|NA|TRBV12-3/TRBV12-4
TGTGCCAGCAGTTCCACCGGGGAGCTGTTTTTT
CASSSTGELFF
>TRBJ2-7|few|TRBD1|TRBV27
TGTGCCAGCAGTTTAAGACAGGGGGCTTTAACGACTAAACCGGAGCAGTACTTC
CASSLRQGALTTKPEQYF
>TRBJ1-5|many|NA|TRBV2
TGTGCCAGCAGTGAAGCGCTTCGGGGCAATCAGCCCCAGCATTTT
CASSEALRGNQPQHF
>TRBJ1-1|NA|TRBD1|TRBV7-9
TGTGCCAGCAGCTTAGGACAGGGCATGAACACTGAAGCTTTCTTT
CASSLGQGMNTEAFF
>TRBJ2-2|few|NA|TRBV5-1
TGCGCCAGCCAAACTATTTTAACAGGCCCAAACGCGAACACCGGGGAGCTGTTTTTT
CASQTILTGPNANTGELFF
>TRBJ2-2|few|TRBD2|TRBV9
TGTGCCAGCAGCGTTGTGGCTAGCGGAACCACCGGGGAGCTGTTTTTT
CASSVVASGTTGELFF
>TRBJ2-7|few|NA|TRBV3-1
TGTGCCAGCAGCCAACGAGACGCCCACTCCTACGAGCAGTACTTC
CASSQRDAHSYEQYF
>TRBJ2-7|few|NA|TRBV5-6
TGTGCCAGCAGCTTTTCTAGGTACGAGCAGTACTTC
CASSFSRYEQYF
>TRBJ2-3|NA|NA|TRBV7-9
TGTGCCAGCAGCGGCTGGGACGGAAGCACAGATACGCAGTATTTT
CASSGWDGSTDTQYF
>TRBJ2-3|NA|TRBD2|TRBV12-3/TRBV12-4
TGTGCCAGCATCCCGGGACTAGCGTCAGATACGCAGTATTTT
CASIPGLASDTQYF
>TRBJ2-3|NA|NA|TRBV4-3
TGCGCCAGCAGCCAAGATCGCAGGTTCGATACGCAGTATTTT
CASSQDRRFDTQYF
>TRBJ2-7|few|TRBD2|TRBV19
TGTGCCAGTAGCCCGACCGGGGGGAGGTACTACGAGCAGTACTTC
CASSPTGGRYYEQYF
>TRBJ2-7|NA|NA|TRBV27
TGTGCCAGCAGTTCCAAGGGGGGGGGCCTCTACGAGCAGTACTTC
CASSSKGGGLYEQYF
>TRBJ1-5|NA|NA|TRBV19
TGTGCCAGCCGCGCGATGGGGGTGGAACAGCCCCAGCATTTT
CASRAMGVEQPQHF
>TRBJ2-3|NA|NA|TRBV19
TGTGCTCCAGAAGAGGGGGATTCCGGCACAGATACGCAGTATTTT
CAPEEGDSGTDTQYF
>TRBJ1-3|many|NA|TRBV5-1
TGCGCCAGCAGCTTTGGAAACACCATATATTTT
CASSFGNTIYF
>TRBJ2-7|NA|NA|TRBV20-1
TGCAGTGCTAGGGTCCTCTCCTACGAGCAGTACTTC
CSARVLSYEQYF
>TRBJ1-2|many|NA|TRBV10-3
TGTGCCATCAGGGGACGGATTAACTATGGCTACACCTTC
CAIRGRINYGYTF
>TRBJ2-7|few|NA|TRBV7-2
TGTGCCAGCACCACCCCTGGACTTTACGAGCAGTACTTC
CASTTPGLYEQYF
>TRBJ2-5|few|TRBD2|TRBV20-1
TGCAGTGCCGGAATAGCGGGAGGGGATGGGCCCCAGTACTTC
CSAGIAGGDGPQYF
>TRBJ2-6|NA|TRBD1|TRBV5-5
TGTGCCAGCACAGGGGGCCTTCCCTCTGGGGCCAACGTCCTGATTTTC
CASTGGLPSGANVLIF
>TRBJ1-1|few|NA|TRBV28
TGTGCCAGCAGTTTACCGCATGGGGGGACTGAAGCTTTCTTT
CASSLPHGGTEAFF
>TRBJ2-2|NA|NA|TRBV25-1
TGTGCCAGCAGTTTCCTCCAGGGACACACCGGGGAGCTGTTTTTT
CASSFLQGHTGELFF
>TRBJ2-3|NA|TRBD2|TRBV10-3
TGTGCCATCAGTGAAAGGAGCGGGAGAACAGATACGCAGTATTTT
CAISERSGRTDTQYF
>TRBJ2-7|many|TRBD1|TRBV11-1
TGTGCCAGTGCTCGGACAGGGCCCTACGAGCAGTACTTC
CASARTGPYEQYF
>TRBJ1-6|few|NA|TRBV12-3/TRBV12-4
TGTGCCAGCAGTTTAGTTGCCCGCTCACCCCTCCACTTT
CASSLVARSPLHF
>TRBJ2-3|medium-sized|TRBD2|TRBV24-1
TGTGCCACCAGTGATCCGAGCGGGAGATACTCAGATACGCAGTATTTT
CATSDPSGRYSDTQYF
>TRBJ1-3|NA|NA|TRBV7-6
TGTGCCAGCAGCTTAGAATGGGAAAGCTCTGGAAACACCATATATTTT
CASSLEWESSGNTIYF
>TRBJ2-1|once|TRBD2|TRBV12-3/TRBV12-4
TGTGCCAGCAATGAAACTAGCGCCTTGAGCTCCTACAATGAGCAGTTCTTC
CASNETSALSSYNEQFF
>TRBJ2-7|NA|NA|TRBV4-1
TGCGCCAGCAGCCAAGGCATATTAGACATGACCTACGAGCAGTACTTC
CASSQGILDMTYEQYF
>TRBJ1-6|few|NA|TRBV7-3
TGTGCCAGCAGCTTATATGGTTCGGGATCCTATAATTCACCCCTCCACTTT
CASSLYGSGSYNSPLHF
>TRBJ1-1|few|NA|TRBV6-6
TGTGCCAGTGTCCGGGGGGGCAACACTGAAGCTTTCTTT
CASVRGGNTEAFF
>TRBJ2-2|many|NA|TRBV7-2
TGTGCCAGCAGCCCAGACCTGACCCGGGAGCTGTTTTTT
CASSPDLTRELFF
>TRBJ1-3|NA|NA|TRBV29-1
TGCAGCGCCCAACCGGGTTTCTCTGGAAACACCATATATTTT
CSAQPGFSGNTIYF
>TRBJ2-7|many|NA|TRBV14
TGTGCCAGCAGCGCCAGGGTTTTTCCGACCGAGCAGTACTTC
CASSARVFPTEQYF
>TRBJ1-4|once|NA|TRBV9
TGTGCCAGCAGCGCTTCAGACGGGTATGAAAAACTGTTTTTT
CASSASDGYEKLFF
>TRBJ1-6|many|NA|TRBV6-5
TGTGCCAGCAGTTACTCGAATATAGGTAGCTCCTATAATTCACCCCTCCACTTT
CASSYSNIGSSYNSPLHF
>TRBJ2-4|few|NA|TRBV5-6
TGTGCCAGCAGCTTGGGGTTCCTCGCCAAAAACATTCAGTACTTC
CASSLGFLAKNIQYF